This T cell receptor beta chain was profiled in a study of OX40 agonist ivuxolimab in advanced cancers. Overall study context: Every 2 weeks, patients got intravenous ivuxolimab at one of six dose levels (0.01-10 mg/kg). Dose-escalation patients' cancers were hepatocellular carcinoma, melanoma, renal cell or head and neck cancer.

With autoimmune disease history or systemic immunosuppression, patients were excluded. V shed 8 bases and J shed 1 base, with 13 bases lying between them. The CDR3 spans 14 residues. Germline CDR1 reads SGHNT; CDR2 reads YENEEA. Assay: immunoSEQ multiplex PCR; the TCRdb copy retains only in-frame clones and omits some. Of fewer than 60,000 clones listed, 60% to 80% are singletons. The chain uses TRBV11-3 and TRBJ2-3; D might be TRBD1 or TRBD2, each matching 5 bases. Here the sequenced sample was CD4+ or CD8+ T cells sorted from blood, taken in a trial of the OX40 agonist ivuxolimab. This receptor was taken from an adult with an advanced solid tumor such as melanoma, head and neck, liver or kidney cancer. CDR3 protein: CASSGQGGTDTQYF. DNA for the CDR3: TGTGCCAGCTCCGGCCAGGGAGGCACAGATACGCAGTATTTT.